The 5 T cell receptor beta chains listed next were all sequenced from one sample in a study of cytomegalovirus exposure and HLA in healthy donors. The data were produced by immunoSEQ multiplex PCR, yet TCRdb's version contains in-frame clones alone and is incomplete. The table shows over 250,000 clones, with 65% to 90% occurring only once. Material: PBMCs. All receptors derive from a woman aged 18-29 years in good health and CMV-seronegative.

The CDR3 coding sequence is TGCGCCAGCAGTCGCGGGACAGGGAACGGCTACACCTTC. Encoded protein: CASSRGTGNGYTF. The rearrangement joins TRBV10-2 to TRBJ1-2, with TRBD1 matching over 9 bases. CDR1 WSHSY and CDR2 SAAADI come from the germline V gene. This CDR3 is 13 amino acids long. V was clipped by 5 bases and J by 8 bases; unmatched bases: 6.

V usage is TRBV27 and J usage is TRBJ1-1; the D gene is possibly TRBD1 (6 bases). Per the germline V gene, CDR1 is MNHEY and CDR2 is SMNVEV (reference sequence). Deletions cut 2 bases from V and 5 bases from J, with 12 bases between. The CDR3 runs 14 residues. In nucleotides, the CDR3 is TGTGCCAGCAGTTTAAACAGGGTAAGAACTGAAGCTTTCTTT. Protein: CASSLNRVRTEAFF.

The chain carries TRBV6-5 and TRBJ1-1; 10 bases are shared with TRBD1. The V gene's germline CDR1 is MNHEY and CDR2 SVGAGI. This CDR3 is 14 amino acids long. After removal of 6 bases from V and 4 bases from J, the junction contained 5 bases not matched to a gene. CDR3 DNA: TGTGCCAGCAGGAGCCGACAGGGGGCCACTGAAGCTTTCTTT. It is translated as CASRSRQGATEAFF.

The J gene is TRBJ1-2, the V gene TRBV11-2; possible D gene TRBD1, 6 bases. This CDR3 has 14 amino acids. The germline V gene has CDR1 SGHAT and CDR2 FQNNGV. V dropped 5 bases and J dropped 8 bases, with 18 bases sitting between them. The CDR3 DNA reads TGTGCCAGCAGCCCGGGGACATCCATTCAAGGCTACACCTTC. Amino acid sequence: CASSPGTSIQGYTF. Supplemented by reference TRBV11-2 and TRBJ1-2, the full variable domain reads EAGVAQSPRYKIIEKRQSVAFWCNPISGHATLYWYQQILGQGPKLLIQFQNNGVVDDSQLPKDRFSAERLKGVDSTLKIQPAKLEDSAVYLCASSPGTSIQGYTFGSGTRLTVV.

The CDR3 here is CASKGKIHEQYF. CDR3 DNA sequence: TGTGCCAGCAAGGGGAAGATCCACGAGCAGTACTTC. V and J are TRBV6-5 and TRBJ2-7; D may be TRBD1 (5 bases). Germline CDR1 and CDR2: MNHEY and SVGAGI. V lost 7 bases and J lost 5, with 12 bases in between. The CDR3 has 12 residues.